The rows below give T cell receptor beta chains drawn from one sample of a study of blood T cells in healthy people across ages. TCRdb recomputed calls from the 5' RACE reads with MiXCR, one row per CDR3 protein. The repertoire holds approximately 1.5 million distinct CDR3 sequences, with roughly 32% as singletons. Sequenced: blood. These receptors were taken from a woman in her 30s in good health. Both conserved end residues are part of each CDR3. A D gene is named only where the DNA matches it firmly. Only part of the rows carry a size: once, few, many, or a class if the clone is expanded.

J | V | size | D | CDR3 | DNA
TRBJ1-1 | TRBV20-1 | . | . | CSARGNRGTEAFF | TGCAGTGCTCGAGGGAATAGGGGCACTGAAGCTTTCTTT
TRBJ2-3 | TRBV6-2/TRBV6-3 | . | . | CASSYVGQLTDTQYF | TGTGCCAGCAGTTACGTGGGGCAGCTCACAGATACGCAGTATTTT
TRBJ2-1 | TRBV15 | . | TRBD2 | CATSRVFSGANNEQFF | TGTGCCACCAGCAGAGTATTTAGCGGGGCAAACAATGAGCAGTTCTTC
TRBJ2-3 | TRBV7-4 | few | TRBD2 | CASSFTTSGRLGHTDTRYF | TGTGCCAGCAGCTTTACGACTAGCGGGAGGTTGGGTCATACAGATACGCGGTATTTT
TRBJ2-7 | TRBV7-6 | . | TRBD1 | CASIVRGTEKTYEQYF | TGTGCCAGCATCGTCAGAGGGACAGAAAAAACCTACGAGCAGTACTTC
TRBJ2-7 | TRBV10-1 | few | TRBD2 | CASTSRGLALEQYF | TGCGCCAGCACCTCCAGGGGACTAGCTCTCGAGCAGTACTTC
TRBJ2-7 | TRBV12-3/TRBV12-4 | . | . | CASSWVTSRNEQYF | TGTGCCAGCAGTTGGGTGACCTCCCGGAACGAGCAGTACTTC
TRBJ1-3 | TRBV28 | few | . | CASSSGYGNTIYF | TGTGCCAGCAGTTCAGGGTATGGAAACACCATATATTTT
TRBJ2-7 | TRBV20-1 | many | TRBD1 | CSAGGQGSYEQYF | TGCAGTGCAGGGGGACAGGGATCCTACGAGCAGTACTTC
TRBJ2-2 | TRBV28 | few | . | CASSLSEIGELFF | TGTGCCAGCAGTTTAAGCGAGATCGGGGAGCTGTTTTTT
TRBJ2-2 | TRBV11-2 | . | TRBD2 | CASSRMGGANTGELFF | TGTGCCAGCAGCCGAATGGGGGGGGCGAACACCGGGGAGCTGTTTTTT
TRBJ2-3 | TRBV6-5 | few | . | CASSYSGYTDTQYF | TGTGCCAGCAGTTACTCGGGCTACACAGATACGCAGTATTTT
TRBJ2-1 | TRBV10-3 | . | TRBD1 | CATSESGDSPRLYEQFF | TGTGCCACCAGTGAGTCAGGGGACAGTCCCCGGTTATATGAGCAGTTCTTC
TRBJ1-4 | TRBV20-1 | . | . | CSARVYREEKLFF | TGCAGTGCTAGAGTGTACAGGGAGGAGAAACTGTTTTTT
TRBJ1-4 | TRBV14 | few | . | CASSQRQLNEKLFF | TGTGCCAGCAGCCAAAGACAGCTAAATGAAAAACTGTTTTTT
TRBJ1-2 | TRBV20-1 | few | . | CSARTGSAGYTF | TGCAGTGCGCGAACAGGGTCCGCTGGCTACACCTTC
TRBJ2-3 | TRBV7-9 | . | . | CASSLEGQTDTQYF | TGTGCCAGCAGCTTAGAGGGACAAACAGATACGCAGTATTTT
TRBJ1-2 | TRBV2 | few | TRBD1 | CASSQPRDRVGNYGYTF | TGTGCCAGCAGTCAGCCTAGGGACAGGGTTGGCAACTATGGCTACACCTTC
TRBJ1-4 | TRBV2 | once | TRBD1 | CASSEGTRTGDEKLFF | TGTGCCAGCAGTGAGGGTACTCGGACAGGGGATGAAAAACTGTTTTTT
TRBJ2-1 | TRBV6-1 | . | . | CASSWDGISYNEQFF | TGTGCCAGCAGTTGGGACGGAATCTCCTACAATGAGCAGTTCTTC
TRBJ2-5 | TRBV6-2/TRBV6-3 | few | . | CASSYITGQETQYF | TGTGCCAGCAGTTATATCACGGGCCAAGAGACCCAGTACTTC
TRBJ1-2 | TRBV4-2 | . | . | CASSLHWDRGAGGGYTF | TGTGCCAGCAGCCTCCATTGGGACCGGGGGGCCGGGGGAGGCTACACCTTC
TRBJ1-2 | TRBV7-2 | many | TRBD1 | CASNPIGDSYGYTF | TGTGCCAGCAATCCTATTGGGGACAGCTATGGCTACACCTTC
TRBJ2-7 | TRBV5-6 | few | . | CASSAGPVSYEQYF | TGTGCCAGCAGCGCAGGCCCGGTCTCCTACGAGCAGTACTTC
TRBJ2-7 | TRBV7-3 | . | . | CAGSLTPDSATEQYF | TGTGCCGGCAGCTTAACCCCAGACTCCGCTACCGAGCAGTACTTC
TRBJ1-1 | TRBV30 | . | . | CAWSVVYTEAFF | TGTGCCTGGAGTGTAGTATACACTGAAGCTTTCTTT
TRBJ1-5 | TRBV28 | . | TRBD1 | CASSLRGQGQPQHF | TGTGCCAGCAGTTTAAGGGGACAGGGACAGCCCCAGCATTTT
TRBJ1-2 | TRBV28 | . | . | CASSPLQWDLNYGYTF | TGTGCCAGCAGTCCATTGCAATGGGACCTTAACTATGGCTACACCTTC
TRBJ2-1 | TRBV7-7 | . | . | CASSPSGGGWGDEQFF | TGTGCCAGCAGCCCTAGTGGGGGGGGCTGGGGGGATGAGCAGTTCTTC
TRBJ2-1 | TRBV7-3 | . | TRBD2 | CASSTRTSGTKSGEQFF | TGTGCCAGCAGCACGCGGACTAGCGGGACCAAGTCGGGTGAGCAGTTCTTC
TRBJ1-1 | TRBV18 | . | . | CASSPNREGEAFF | TGTGCCAGCTCACCGAACAGGGAGGGGGAAGCTTTCTTT
TRBJ1-5 | TRBV5-6 | . | . | CASSLYPNQPQHF | TGTGCCAGCAGCTTGTATCCCAATCAGCCCCAGCATTTT
TRBJ2-7 | TRBV5-1 | . | . | CASSLGGGGWSSYEQYF | TGCGCCAGCAGCTTGGGCGGCGGGGGCTGGAGCTCCTACGAGCAGTACTTC
TRBJ1-2 | TRBV3-1 | many | . | CASSPRTGPNYGYTF | TGTGCCAGCAGTCCTAGAACGGGGCCGAACTATGGCTACACCTTC
TRBJ2-1 | TRBV27 | many | . | CASSLDRNYNEQFF | TGTGCCAGCAGTTTAGACAGAAACTACAATGAGCAGTTCTTC
TRBJ2-1 | TRBV6-4 | . | . | CASPRAHNEQFF | TGTGCCAGTCCCCGGGCCCACAATGAGCAGTTCTTC
TRBJ2-6 | TRBV20-1 | . | . | CSVPSTSGANVLTF | TGCAGTGTTCCTAGTACGTCTGGGGCCAACGTCCTGACTTTC
TRBJ2-7 | TRBV20-1 | . | . | CSARDRAGHEQYF | TGCAGTGCTAGAGACAGGGCAGGCCACGAGCAGTACTTC
TRBJ1-2 | TRBV29-1 | . | . | CSVKTGYGYTF | TGCAGCGTTAAGACTGGTTATGGCTACACCTTC
TRBJ2-3 | TRBV4-2 | many | . | CASSPRALGTDTQYF | TGTGCCAGCAGCCCCCGGGCCCTAGGCACAGATACGCAGTATTTT
TRBJ2-7 | TRBV11-2 | few | TRBD2 | CASSSRDYIGEQYF | TGTGCCAGCAGCTCCCGGGACTACATAGGCGAGCAGTACTTC
TRBJ2-7 | TRBV12-3/TRBV12-4 | . | . | CASSSQQGGSYEQYF | TGTGCCAGCAGTTCACAACAAGGAGGGTCCTACGAGCAGTACTTC
TRBJ2-7 | TRBV5-1 | . | . | CASSTRGGQGISYEQYF | TGCGCCAGCAGTACCCGGGGGGGACAGGGAATCTCCTACGAGCAGTACTTC
TRBJ2-1 | TRBV5-1 | . | TRBD2 | CASSQREGDTNEQFF | TGCGCCAGCAGCCAGCGGGAGGGCGATACTAATGAGCAGTTCTTC
TRBJ2-3 | TRBV6-6 | . | TRBD2 | CASSLLAGAGNTQYF | TGTGCCAGCAGTTTATTAGCGGGGGCAGGGAATACGCAGTATTTT
TRBJ2-3 | TRBV12-3/TRBV12-4 | . | TRBD2 | CASSLAPGLAGADAQYF | TGTGCCAGCAGTTTAGCCCCGGGACTAGCGGGAGCAGATGCGCAGTATTTT